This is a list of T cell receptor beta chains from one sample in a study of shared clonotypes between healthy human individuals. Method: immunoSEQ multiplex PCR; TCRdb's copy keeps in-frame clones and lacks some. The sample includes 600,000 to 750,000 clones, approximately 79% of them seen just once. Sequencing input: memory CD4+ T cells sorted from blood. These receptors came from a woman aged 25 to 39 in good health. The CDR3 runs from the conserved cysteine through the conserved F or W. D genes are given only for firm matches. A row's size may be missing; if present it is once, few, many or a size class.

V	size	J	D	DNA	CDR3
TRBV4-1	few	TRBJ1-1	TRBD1	TGCGCCAGCAGCGCCCGGACAGGGGAGCACACTGAAGCTTTCTTT	CASSARTGEHTEAFF
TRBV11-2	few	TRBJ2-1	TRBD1	TGTGCCAGCAGCTTGTCGGGACAGGGGAGGGGTGAGCAGTTCTTC	CASSLSGQGRGEQFF
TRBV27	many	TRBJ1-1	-	TGTGCCAGCACCTCATATGGGTACACTGAAGCTTTCTTT	CASTSYGYTEAFF
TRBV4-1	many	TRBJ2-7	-	TGCGCCAGCAGCCAAACTGGGCAGCGCTTATTACTCGAGCAGTACTTC	CASSQTGQRLLLEQYF
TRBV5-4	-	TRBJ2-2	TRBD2	TGTGCCAGCAGCTTGGCCGTAACTAGCGGAAACACCGGGGAGCTGTTTTTT	CASSLAVTSGNTGELFF
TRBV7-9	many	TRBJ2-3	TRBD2	TGTGCCAGCAGCTCCGGGACTAGCGGGTGGAGGCATTTT	CASSSGTSGWRHF
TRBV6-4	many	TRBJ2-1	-	TGTGCCAGCAGTGAGGAGACACACAATGAGCAGTTCTTC	CASSEETHNEQFF
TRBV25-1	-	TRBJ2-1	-	TGTGCCAGCAGTCGTCATGCGTGGGATGAGCAGTTCTTC	CASSRHAWDEQFF
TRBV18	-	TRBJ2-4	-	TGTGCCAGCTCACCCATGCTTGTGCCCGAGGGGGCCAAAAACATTCAGTACTTC	CASSPMLVPEGAKNIQYF
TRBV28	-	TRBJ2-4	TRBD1	TGTGCCAGCAGTTTATGGGACAGGGAACCCAAAAACATTCAGTACTTC	CASSLWDREPKNIQYF
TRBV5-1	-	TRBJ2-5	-	TGCGCCAGCAGCAGGTGGGACACCCAAGAGACCCAGTACTTC	CASSRWDTQETQYF
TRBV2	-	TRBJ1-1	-	TGTGCCAGCAGTGAACAGGGGAACATGAACACTGAAGCTTTCTTT	CASSEQGNMNTEAFF
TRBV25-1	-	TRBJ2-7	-	TGTGCCAGCATGGGGGGACCCTACGAGCAGTACTTC	CASMGGPYEQYF
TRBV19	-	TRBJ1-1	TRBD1	TGTGCCAGTAGTGTGACAGGGTCCGAAGCTTTCTTT	CASSVTGSEAFF
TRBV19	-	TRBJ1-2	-	TGTGCCAGTAGGTATACAGTGTCGAGCGGCTACACCTTC	CASRYTVSSGYTF
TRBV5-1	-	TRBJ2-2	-	TGCGCCAGCAGCTTCTATCCGAACACCGGGGAGCTGTTTTTT	CASSFYPNTGELFF
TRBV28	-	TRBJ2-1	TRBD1	TGTGCCAGCAGTTCCAGCCGACAGGGCAATGAGCAGTTCTTC	CASSSSRQGNEQFF
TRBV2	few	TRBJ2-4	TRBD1	TGTGCCAGCGGACAGGGTTCAAAAAACATTCAGTACTTC	CASGQGSKNIQYF
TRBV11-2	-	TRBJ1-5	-	TGTGCCAGCAGCGCGAGGACAGCACGCGGTCAGCCCCAGCATTTT	CASSARTARGQPQHF
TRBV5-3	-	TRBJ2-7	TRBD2	TGTGCCAAAGAGGAAGCGGGAAACTACGAGCAGTACTTC	CAKEEAGNYEQYF
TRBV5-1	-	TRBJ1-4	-	TGCGCCAGCAGCGAGATAGTTACTTCACCGACTAATGAAAAACTGTTTTTT	CASSEIVTSPTNEKLFF
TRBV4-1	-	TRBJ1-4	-	TGCGCCAGCAGCCAAGTTGGCACTTACGAAAAACTGTTTTTT	CASSQVGTYEKLFF
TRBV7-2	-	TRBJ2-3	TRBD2	TGTGCCAGCAGCTCGACCCAAGGACTAGTGTCAGATACGCAGTATTTT	CASSSTQGLVSDTQYF
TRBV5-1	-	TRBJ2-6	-	TGCGCCAGCAGACCGACTGGGGCCAACGTCCTGACTTTC	CASRPTGANVLTF
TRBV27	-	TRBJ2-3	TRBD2	TGTGCCAGCAGAAGGACTAGCGGGAGGGTTTACACAGATACGCAGTATTTT	CASRRTSGRVYTDTQYF
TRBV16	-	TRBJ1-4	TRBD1	TGTGCCAGCAGCCAATCCTCGACAGGGGGCGAAAAACTGTTTTTT	CASSQSSTGGEKLFF
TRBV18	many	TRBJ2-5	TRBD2	TGTGCCAGCTCACATGAGACTAGCGGGAGGGGAGAGACCCAGTACTTC	CASSHETSGRGETQYF
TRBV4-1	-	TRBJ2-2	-	TGCGCCAGCAGCCTGACAGGACCAACGAACACCGGGGAGCTGTTTTTT	CASSLTGPTNTGELFF
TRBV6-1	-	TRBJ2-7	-	TGTGCCAGCAGCCCACTGCAAGGGTACGAGCAGTACTTC	CASSPLQGYEQYF
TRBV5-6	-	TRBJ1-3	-	TGTGCCAGCAGCTCCGCCGGGGCCGGAGGATCTGGAAACACCATATATTTT	CASSSAGAGGSGNTIYF
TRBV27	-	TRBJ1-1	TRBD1	TGTGCCAGCACCCCCGGGACAGGGGCGGAGACTGAAGCTTTCTTT	CASTPGTGAETEAFF
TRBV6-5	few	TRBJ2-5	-	TGTGCCAGCAGTTCGGGACCACACCTAGGTGGAGGCCAGTACTTC	CASSSGPHLGGGQYF
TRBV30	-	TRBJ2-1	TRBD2	TGTGCCTGGAGTGGACTAGCGGGAATTGGGAATGAGCAGTTCTTC	CAWSGLAGIGNEQFF
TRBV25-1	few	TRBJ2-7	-	TGTGCCAGCAGTGAGGGGGGACCCTACGAGCAGTACTTC	CASSEGGPYEQYF
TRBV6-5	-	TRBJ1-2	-	TGTGCCACCGCCGGGTTCGGCTACAACTATGGCTACACCTTC	CATAGFGYNYGYTF
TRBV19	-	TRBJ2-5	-	TGTGCCAGTAGTTGGACGGGGCCAGAGACCCAGTACTTC	CASSWTGPETQYF
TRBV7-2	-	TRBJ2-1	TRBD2	TGTGCCAGCAGCTTAGCTGTGCGTCGGGGACTAGCGGATCTCAAGGAGCAGTTCTTC	CASSLAVRRGLADLKEQFF
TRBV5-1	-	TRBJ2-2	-	TGCGCCAGCAGCACCGGGAATCGGGCCGGGGAGCTGTTTTTT	CASSTGNRAGELFF
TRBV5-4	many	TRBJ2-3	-	TGTGCCAGCAGCTTTTTACCGAGGACTCGGATTTCAGATACGCAGTATTTT	CASSFLPRTRISDTQYF
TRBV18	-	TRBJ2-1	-	TGTGCCAGCTCACCTCTGGGCAGTGAGCAGTTCTTC	CASSPLGSEQFF
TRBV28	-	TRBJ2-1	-	TGTGCCAGCAGCCCCCCTGGGGGGAAGTCCTACAATGAGCAGTTCTTC	CASSPPGGKSYNEQFF
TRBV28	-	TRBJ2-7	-	TGTGCCAGCAGTTTACGACACCTCATCTCCTACGAGCAGTACTTC	CASSLRHLISYEQYF
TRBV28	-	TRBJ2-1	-	TGTGCCAGCAGTTTACCCCAGGGCGGCGAGCAGTTCTTC	CASSLPQGGEQFF
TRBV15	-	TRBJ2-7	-	TGTGCCACCAGCAGAGCTTATGGACAGCTAGATGGATACGAGCAGTACTTC	CATSRAYGQLDGYEQYF
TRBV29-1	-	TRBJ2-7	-	TGCAGCGTTGATGTCCAGGGCACCCCCTACGAGCAGTACTTC	CSVDVQGTPYEQYF
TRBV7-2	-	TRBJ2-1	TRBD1	TGTGCCAGCAGCCCCCACCCCGGGACAGGGGGAAATGAGCAGTTCTTC	CASSPHPGTGGNEQFF
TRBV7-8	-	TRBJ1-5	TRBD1	TGTGCCAGCAGCTTAGCGACCGGGACAGGGTTTGGGAGCAATCAGCCCCAGCATTTT	CASSLATGTGFGSNQPQHF
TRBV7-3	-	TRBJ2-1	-	TGTGCCAGCAGCTTAAAGGAGAATGAGCAGTTCTTC	CASSLKENEQFF
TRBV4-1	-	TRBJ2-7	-	TGCGCCAGCAGCTATATATTCGGACACGCCTACGAGCAGTACTTC	CASSYIFGHAYEQYF
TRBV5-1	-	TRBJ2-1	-	TGCGCCAGCAGCTTAAGGCGGAGCTCCTACAATGAGCAGTTCTTC	CASSLRRSSYNEQFF
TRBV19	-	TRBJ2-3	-	TGTGCCAGTAGTTTGCAGGGAGGTCGGGCAGATACGCAGTATTTT	CASSLQGGRADTQYF
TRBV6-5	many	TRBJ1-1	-	TGTGCCAGCAGCCAGGGGTGGGGGACTGAAGCTTTCTTT	CASSQGWGTEAFF
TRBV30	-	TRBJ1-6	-	TGTGCCTGGACCGGACGGAGCTCCTATAATTCACCCCTCCACTTT	CAWTGRSSYNSPLHF
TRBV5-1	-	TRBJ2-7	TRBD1	TGCGCCAGCAGGACCGGGACAGGGGCCTCCTACGAGCAGTACTTC	CASRTGTGASYEQYF
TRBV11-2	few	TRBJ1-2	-	TGTGCCAGCAGCCTGGAGGGGCTCTATGGCTACACCTTC	CASSLEGLYGYTF